The rows below give T cell receptor beta chains drawn from one sample of a study of T cell repertoires in cytomegalovirus infection. TCRdb redid the calling of the reads with MiXCR, one entry per CDR3 protein. Of 750,000 to 950,000 distinct CDR3 sequences in the sample, roughly 29% are singletons; the top ten hold under 15%. Their antigen targets remain unknown. Sequences were derived from cultured CD8+ T cells from PBMCs, sampled from culture after CMV antigen stimulation. The receptors were sampled from a human donor in good health (CMV status not recorded). Some clones in this sample may be carry-over from other donors' samples. The CDR3 runs from the conserved cysteine through the conserved F or W. Fields, in order: D gene, V gene, J gene, clone size, CDR3 DNA, CDR3 protein. A D gene is named only where the DNA matches it firmly. Rows may omit the clone size; those that give it use once, few, many or a size class.

NA	TRBV7-9	TRBJ2-3	few	TGTGCCAGCAGCCCCCCCGACCCTGGGGATACGCAGTATTTT	CASSPPDPGDTQYF
NA	TRBV27	TRBJ2-1	NA	TGTGCCAGCAGTTTTTTTGCCTCCGGGACCTCCTACAATGAGCAGTTCTTC	CASSFFASGTSYNEQFF
TRBD1	TRBV20-1	TRBJ2-3	few	TGCAGTGCTAGAGATTTGGACAGGGGATCAGATACGCAGTATTTT	CSARDLDRGSDTQYF
TRBD1	TRBV20-1	TRBJ2-1	few	TGCAGTGCTAGTGTCCGGGACAGGGAGTACAATGAGCAGTTCTTT	CSASVRDREYNEQFF
NA	TRBV7-6	TRBJ2-7	NA	TGTGCCAGCAGCAAACTGGACAATTCCTACGAGCAGTACTTC	CASSKLDNSYEQYF
TRBD2	TRBV6-1	TRBJ2-3	few	TGTGCCAGCAGTCCAACTCTGACTAGCGGGGGGGCCTCAGATACGCAGTATTTT	CASSPTLTSGGASDTQYF
NA	TRBV3-1	TRBJ1-4	NA	TGTGCCAGCAGCCAAGCGACGGTACCGGGAGCAACTAATGAAAAACTGTTTTTT	CASSQATVPGATNEKLFF
NA	TRBV2	TRBJ2-1	NA	TGTGCCAGCAGACAGGGTTCATTTTCCTACAATGAGCAGTTCTTC	CASRQGSFSYNEQFF
NA	TRBV25-1	TRBJ1-5	few	TGTGCCAGCAGTGTTCGGAAGGGGGAACCCCAGCATTTT	CASSVRKGEPQHF
TRBD1	TRBV27	TRBJ2-2	NA	TGTGCCAGCGGAACAGGGGCCCTGAACACCGGGGAGCTGTTTTTT	CASGTGALNTGELFF
TRBD1	TRBV27	TRBJ2-5	NA	TGTGCCAGCAGTTCGACAGGGGGACTTGAAGAGACCCAGTACTTC	CASSSTGGLEETQYF
NA	TRBV4-3	TRBJ1-1	NA	TGCGCCAGAAGCCAAATAAACACGGGACCGAAGAACACTGAAGCTTTCTTT	CARSQINTGPKNTEAFF
TRBD1	TRBV27	TRBJ1-1	NA	TGTGCCAGCAGTTATGGACAGGGGGATATCCTGAACACTGAAGCTTTCTTT	CASSYGQGDILNTEAFF
TRBD1	TRBV10-3	TRBJ1-2	few	TGTGCCATCAGTGGGGACAGGGGTAATGGCTACACCTTC	CAISGDRGNGYTF
TRBD1	TRBV7-3	TRBJ2-3	few	TGTGCCAGCAGCTCGCCCCTGACAGGGAGCACAGATACGCAGTATTTT	CASSSPLTGSTDTQYF
TRBD2	TRBV15	TRBJ2-1	NA	TGTGCCACCAGCAGTTCTTGGACTAGCGGGGGGTTTTCGAGCTCCTACAATGAGCAGTTCTTC	CATSSSWTSGGFSSSYNEQFF
TRBD1	TRBV11-2	TRBJ2-1	few	TGTGCCAGCAGCCCCGGACAGGGAAACAATGAGCAGTTCTTC	CASSPGQGNNEQFF
NA	TRBV27	TRBJ1-4	NA	TGTGCCAGCAGTTTAGCGCGCTGGGGGGCGAGTGAAAAACTGTTTTTT	CASSLARWGASEKLFF
NA	TRBV5-4	TRBJ2-1	NA	TGTGCCAGCAGCTCCCGACCTCCCAATGAGCAGTTCTTC	CASSSRPPNEQFF
TRBD1	TRBV27	TRBJ2-2	NA	TGTGCCAGCAGTTCAACCCGGGACAGGGGTGACGGGGAGCTGTTTTTT	CASSSTRDRGDGELFF
NA	TRBV4-2	TRBJ1-1	NA	TGTGCCAGCAGGGAAAAGGACACCGGATTTGGAGCTTTCTTT	CASREKDTGFGAFF
TRBD1	TRBV20-1	TRBJ2-1	few	TGCAGTGCTAGAAAGGCCCTCGGACAGGGGGCAATAGGTGAGCAGTTCTTC	CSARKALGQGAIGEQFF
NA	TRBV28	TRBJ1-4	many	TGTGCCAGCAGTATCTCAGACCCTGAAAAACTGTTTTTT	CASSISDPEKLFF